These 16 T cell receptor beta chains share one sample of origin, sequenced in a study of radiotherapy plus CTLA-4 blockade in lung cancer. Generated by immunoSEQ multiplex PCR, the TCRdb table keeps only in-frame clones and is missing some. The table shows some 90,000 clones, with around 83% occurring only once. Material: peripheral blood, obtained from a patient treated with radiotherapy plus ipilimumab. These receptors were taken from a human donor with non-small cell lung cancer who had stable disease on radiotherapy plus ipilimumab.

This chain uses TRBV18 with TRBJ1-3; D might be TRBD1 (5 bases). The germline CDR1 and CDR2 sequences are KGHSH and LQKENI. The V end was cut by 3 bases, the J end by 0 bases, with 9 bases between. This CDR3 comprises 15 residues. CDR3 sequence (DNA): TGTGCCAGCTCACCCTGGGACGTCTCTGGAAACACCATATATTTT. Translation gives CASSPWDVSGNTIYF. The complete variable domain, with remaining parts taken from reference TRBV18 and TRBJ1-3, reads NAGVMQNPRHLVRRRGQEARLRCSPMKGHSHVYWYRQLPEEGLKFMVYLQKENIIDESGMPKERFSAEFPKEGPSILRIQQVVRGDSAAYFCASSPWDVSGNTIYFGEGSWLTVV.

V is TRBV4-1 and J is TRBJ2-1; 13 positions match TRBD2. This CDR3 has 16 residues. Germline V gene sequence: CDR1 MGHRA, CDR2 YSYEKL. Germline trimming cut 3 bases from V and 7 bases from J; bases unmatched to any gene: 6. CDR3 sequence (DNA): TGCGCCAGCAGCCATGCACTAGCGGGAGGGTTAAATGAGCAGTTCTTC. Its protein is CASSHALAGGLNEQFF.

The J gene is TRBJ1-2, the V gene TRBV30; D call uncertain. CDR3 size: 13 residues. V gave up 0 bases and J gave up 6 bases, with 11 bases separating them. Germline V CDR1 and CDR2: GTSNPN, SVGIG (reference sequence). The CDR3 nucleotides are TGTGCCTGGAGTGTACACGGTCAGGATGGCTACACCTTC. Translated, it gives CAWSVHGQDGYTF. Based on the CDR3 plus reference TRBV30 and TRBJ1-2, the full variable domain is SQTIHQWPATLVQPVGSPLSLECTVEGTSNPNLYWYRQAAGRGLQLLFYSVGIGQISSEVPQNLSASRPQDRQFILSSKKLLLSDSGFYLCAWSVHGQDGYTFGSGTRLTVV.

The sample holds one count of this clone. The chain links TRBV28 to TRBJ2-5; either TRBD1 or TRBD2 may supply D (5 bases each). The J call is uncertain, as TRBJ2-7 better fits the DNA end. Germline V gene lookup returns CDR1 MDHEN and CDR2 SYDVKM. This CDR3 is built from 17 residues. CDR3 region: CASSWGLEARGAYEQYF. In nucleotides, the CDR3 is TGTGCCAGCAGTTGGGGCCTTGAAGCCCGGGGAGCGTACGAGCAGTACTTC.

This sequence joins TRBV5-1 and TRBJ2-7, with D unclear. V lost 0 bases and J lost 4, with 14 bases in between. CDR3 length: 15 amino acids. The V gene's germline CDR1 is SGHRS and CDR2 YFSETQ. Here the CDR3 reads CASSLAGRKNYEQYF. The DNA of the CDR3 is TGCGCCAGCAGCTTGGCCGGCAGGAAGAATTACGAGCAGTACTTC.

The V gene is TRBV7-2, the J gene TRBJ2-1; D tentatively fits TRBD1 or TRBD2 (5 bases each). The CDR3 spans 12 residues. Germline lookup yields CDR1 SGHTA and CDR2 FQGNSA. With 1 base removed from V and 12 bases from J, the gap between germline ends came to 10 bases. CDR3 sequence (DNA): TGTGCCAGCAGCTTAGGGGGGAATTGGCAGTTCTTC. As protein: CASSLGGNWQFF.

The gene calls are TRBV6-5 and TRBJ2-2; D possibly corresponds to TRBD1 (5 bases). V lost 5 bases and J lost 5, with 9 bases in between. The CDR3 runs to 13 residues. Germline V gives CDR1 MNHEY, CDR2 SVGAGI. The CDR3 loop reads CASSRQFTGELFF. The CDR3 DNA is TGTGCCAGCAGTCGACAGTTTACCGGGGAGCTGTTTTTT.

This clone was picked up a small number of times. This chain's CDR3 is CASSSSGALQETQYF. The CDR3, as DNA: TGTGCCAGCAGCTCTAGCGGGGCCCTCCAAGAGACCCAGTACTTC. The chain couples TRBV28 to TRBJ2-5, with TRBD2 identical over 9 bases. Unmatched junction bases numbered 6, after V lost 6 bases and J lost 1 base. Germline CDR1 and CDR2: MDHEN and SYDVKM. The CDR3 loop spans 15 amino acids.

V and J are TRBV9 and TRBJ2-1; 8 bases are shared with TRBD1. Germline loops: CDR1 SGDLS, CDR2 YYNGEE. V lost 3 bases, J lost 9 bases, and 5 bases stayed unmatched. CDR3 length: 13 residues. The CDR3 spells CASSASGGTEQFF. The CDR3 coding sequence is TGTGCCAGCAGCGCCTCAGGGGGCACTGAGCAGTTCTTC.

V gene TRBV5-5 combines with J gene TRBJ1-2; 8 bases fit TRBD1. Trimming took 3 bases from V and 5 from J; bases not matched to a gene: 12. Germline V gene sequence: CDR1 SGHKS, CDR2 YYEKEE (reference sequence). The CDR3 has 16 residues. The CDR3 DNA sequence: TGTGCCAGCAGCTCCGCCGGGACAGGCTTTCTATATGGCTACACCTTC. Amino acid sequence: CASSSAGTGFLYGYTF.

The V gene is TRBV7-8, the J gene TRBJ2-7; D gene ambiguous. CDR1 SGHVS and CDR2 FQNEAQ come from the germline V gene. Trimming took off 5 bases at V and 1 base at J, with 6 bases between the two ends. The CDR3 has 12 amino acids. Here the CDR3 DNA reads TGTGCCAGCAGCGTGGGATCCTACGAGCAGTACTTC. It specifies CASSVGSYEQYF.

The rearrangement links TRBV6-6 to TRBJ2-1, with D possibly matching TRBD2 (6 bases). V lost 0 bases, J lost 5 bases, and 14 bases lay in between. This CDR3 region has 16 residues. Germline values: CDR1 MNHNY, CDR2 SVGAGI (reference sequence). The CDR3 bases are TGTGCCAGCAGTTACTCGGGGGGACGGGGACACAATGAGCAGTTCTTC. It is translated as CASSYSGGRGHNEQFF.

The CDR3: CASSPSPGGGGETQYF. The CDR3 nucleotides are TGCGCCAGCAGCCCCAGTCCCGGGGGCGGGGGAGAGACCCAGTACTTC. J is TRBJ2-5 and V is TRBV5-1, with D perhaps matching TRBD2 (7 bases). This CDR3 has 16 amino acids. Germline CDR1 is SGHRS and CDR2 is YFSETQ. The ends were cut back, 4 bases at V and 4 bases at J, with 20 bases in the middle. Together with reference TRBV5-1 and TRBJ2-5, the CDR3 gives the full variable domain: KAGVTQTPRYLIKTRGQQVTLSCSPISGHRSVSWYQQTPGQGLQFLFEYFSETQRNKGNFPGRFSGRQFSNSRSEMNVSTLELGDSALYLCASSPSPGGGGETQYFGPGTRLLVL.

This clone was seen only once. The chain links TRBV28 to TRBJ1-3, with 8 bases lining up with TRBD1. Germline V gene sequence: CDR1 MDHEN, CDR2 SYDVKM. There are 13 residues in the CDR3. The V gene end was trimmed by 10 bases and the J gene end by 11 bases; junction bases not matched to a gene: 13. The CDR3 protein is CATDTPGGGSIYF. The CDR3 nucleotides are TGTGCCACCGACACCCCAGGGGGCGGCTCCATATATTTT.

The rearrangement links TRBV6-1 to TRBJ1-6, with a weak D call TRBD1 (5 bases). The CDR3 contains 14 residues. Trimming shortened V by 3 bases and J by 7 bases, and 10 bases separated the two germline ends. Germline V lookup: CDR1 MNHNS, CDR2 SASEGT. CDR3 residues: CASSDGAINSPLHF. CDR3 nucleotide sequence: TGTGCCAGCAGTGATGGGGCGATCAATTCACCCCTCCACTTT.

In its sample, this clone was seen a few times. V usage is TRBV6-4 and J usage is TRBJ2-7; TRBD2 agrees at 11 bases. The CDR3 is made up of 15 amino acids. Germline V CDR1 and CDR2: MRHNA, SNTAGT. With 8 bases clipped from V and 1 base from J, the junction kept 7 bases outside the gene matches. The DNA for the CDR3 is TGTGCCAGCGCCCAGACTAGCGGGACTTCCTACGAGCAGTACTTC. It yields the protein CASAQTSGTSYEQYF.